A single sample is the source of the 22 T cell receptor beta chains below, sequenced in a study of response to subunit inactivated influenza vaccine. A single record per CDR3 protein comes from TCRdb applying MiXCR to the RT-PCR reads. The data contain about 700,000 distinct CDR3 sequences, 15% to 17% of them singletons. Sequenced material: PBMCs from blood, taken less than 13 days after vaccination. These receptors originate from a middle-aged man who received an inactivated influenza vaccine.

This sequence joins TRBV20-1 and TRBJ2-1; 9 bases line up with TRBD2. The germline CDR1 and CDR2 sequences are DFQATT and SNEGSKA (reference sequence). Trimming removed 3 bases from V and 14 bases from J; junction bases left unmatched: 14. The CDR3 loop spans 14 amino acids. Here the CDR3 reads CSARGSSGGAGKFF. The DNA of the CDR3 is TGCAGTGCTAGGGGAAGTAGCGGGGGAGCCGGAAAGTTCTTC.

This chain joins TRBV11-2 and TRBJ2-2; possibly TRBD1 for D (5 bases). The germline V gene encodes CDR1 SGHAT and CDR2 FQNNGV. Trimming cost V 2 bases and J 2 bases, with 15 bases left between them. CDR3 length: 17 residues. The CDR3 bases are TGTGCCAGCAGCTTATTGGGCAGGGTTATTAACACCGGGGAGCTGTTTTTT. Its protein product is CASSLLGRVINTGELFF.

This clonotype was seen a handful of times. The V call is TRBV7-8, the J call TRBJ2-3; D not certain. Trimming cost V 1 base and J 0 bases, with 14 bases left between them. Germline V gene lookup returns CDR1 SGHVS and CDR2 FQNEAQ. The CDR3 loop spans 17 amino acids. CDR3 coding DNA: TGTGCCAGCAGCTTAGGTTCAGCGAGCTTTAGCACAGATACGCAGTATTTT. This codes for CASSLGSASFSTDTQYF.

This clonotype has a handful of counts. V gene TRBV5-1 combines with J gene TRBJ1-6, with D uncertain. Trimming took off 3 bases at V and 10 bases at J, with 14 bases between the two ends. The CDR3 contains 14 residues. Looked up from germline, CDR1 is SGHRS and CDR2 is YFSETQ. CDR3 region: CASSYDGVGSPLHF. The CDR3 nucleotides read TGCGCCAGCAGCTATGATGGGGTCGGGTCACCCCTCCACTTT.

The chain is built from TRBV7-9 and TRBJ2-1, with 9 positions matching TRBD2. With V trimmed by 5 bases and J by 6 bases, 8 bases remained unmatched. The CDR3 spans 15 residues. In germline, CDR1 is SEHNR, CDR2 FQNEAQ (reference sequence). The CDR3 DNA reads TGTGCCAGCAGCGTCCTAGCGGGATTGGGCAATGAGCAGTTCTTC. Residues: CASSVLAGLGNEQFF.

The chain's CDR3 is CASSSTGLSPLHF. In DNA form, the CDR3 reads TGTGCCAGCAGTTCAACAGGACTTTCACCCCTCCACTTT. The chain couples TRBV27 to TRBJ1-6; TRBD1 is a possible D gene (5 bases). This CDR3 region has 13 residues. Looked up from germline, CDR1 is MNHEY and CDR2 is SMNVEV (reference sequence). Trimming shortened V by 4 bases and J by 9 bases, and 10 bases separated the two germline ends.

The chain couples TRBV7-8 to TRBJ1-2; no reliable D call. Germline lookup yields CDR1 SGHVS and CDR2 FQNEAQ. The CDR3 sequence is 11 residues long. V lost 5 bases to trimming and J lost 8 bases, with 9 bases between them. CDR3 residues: CASSDAVGYTF. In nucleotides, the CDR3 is TGTGCCAGCAGCGACGCGGTCGGCTACACCTTC.

For the CDR3, the DNA is TGTGCCAGCAGTTTAAAGCGGGGGATCACCGGGGAGCTGTTTTTT. It translates to CASSLKRGITGELFF. V gene TRBV28 combines with J gene TRBJ2-2, with 8 bases lining up with TRBD2. Germline loops: CDR1 MDHEN, CDR2 SYDVKM. J lost 4 bases, V lost 2 bases, and 3 bases had no gene match. The CDR3 length is 15 residues.

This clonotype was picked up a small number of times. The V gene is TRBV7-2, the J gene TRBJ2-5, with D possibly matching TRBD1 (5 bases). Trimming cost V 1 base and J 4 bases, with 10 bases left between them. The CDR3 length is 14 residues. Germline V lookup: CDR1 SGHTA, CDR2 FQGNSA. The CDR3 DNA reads TGTGCCAGCAGCTTAGGGTCCAGGGCAGAGACCCAGTACTTC. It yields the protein CASSLGSRAETQYF.

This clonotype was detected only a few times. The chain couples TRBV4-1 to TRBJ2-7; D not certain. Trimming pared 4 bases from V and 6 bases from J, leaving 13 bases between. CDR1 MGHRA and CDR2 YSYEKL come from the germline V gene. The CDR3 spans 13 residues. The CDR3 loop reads CASSLGTLAEQYF. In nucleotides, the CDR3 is TGCGCCAGCAGCCTAGGTACGCTGGCCGAGCAGTACTTC.

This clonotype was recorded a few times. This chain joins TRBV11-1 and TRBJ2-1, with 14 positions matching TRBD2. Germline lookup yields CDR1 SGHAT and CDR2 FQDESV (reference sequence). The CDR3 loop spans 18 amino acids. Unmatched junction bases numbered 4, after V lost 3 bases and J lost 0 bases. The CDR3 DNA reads TGTGCCAGCAGCTTTCTCGGACTAGCGGGAGGCTCCTACAATGAGCAGTTCTTC. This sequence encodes CASSFLGLAGGSYNEQFF.

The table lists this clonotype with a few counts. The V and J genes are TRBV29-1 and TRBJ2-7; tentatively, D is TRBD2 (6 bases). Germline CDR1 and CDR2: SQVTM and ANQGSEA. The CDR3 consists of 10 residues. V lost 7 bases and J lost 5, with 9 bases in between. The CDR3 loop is CSGGTDEQYF. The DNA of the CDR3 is TGCAGCGGGGGGACTGACGAGCAGTACTTC.

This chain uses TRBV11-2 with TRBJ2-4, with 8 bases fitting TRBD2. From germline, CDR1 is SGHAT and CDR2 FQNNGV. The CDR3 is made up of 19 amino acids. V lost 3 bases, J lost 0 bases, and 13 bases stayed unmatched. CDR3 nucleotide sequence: TGTGCCAGCAGCTTGATTCTAGCGGGCGCCGTCCAAGCCAAAAACATTCAGTACTTC. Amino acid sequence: CASSLILAGAVQAKNIQYF.

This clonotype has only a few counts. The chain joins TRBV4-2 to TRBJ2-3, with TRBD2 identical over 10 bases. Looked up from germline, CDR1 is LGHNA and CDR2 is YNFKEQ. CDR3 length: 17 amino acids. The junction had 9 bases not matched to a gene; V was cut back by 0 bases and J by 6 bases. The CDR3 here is CASSQDSSGRAGDTQYF. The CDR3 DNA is TGTGCCAGCAGCCAAGATTCGAGCGGGAGGGCCGGGGATACGCAGTATTTT.

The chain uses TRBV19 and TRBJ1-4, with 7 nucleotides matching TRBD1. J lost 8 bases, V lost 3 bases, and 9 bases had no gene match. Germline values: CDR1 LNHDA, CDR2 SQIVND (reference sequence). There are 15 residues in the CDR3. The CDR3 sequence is CASSIEGTVNEKLFF. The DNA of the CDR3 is TGTGCCAGTAGTATCGAGGGGACAGTGAACGAAAAACTGTTTTTT.

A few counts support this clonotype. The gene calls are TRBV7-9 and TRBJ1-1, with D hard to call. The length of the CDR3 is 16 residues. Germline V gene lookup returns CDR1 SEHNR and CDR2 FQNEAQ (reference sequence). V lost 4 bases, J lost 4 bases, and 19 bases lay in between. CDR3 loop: CASSSPRDLSSTEAFF. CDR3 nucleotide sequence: TGTGCCAGCAGCTCCCCCCGGGATCTCTCCAGCACTGAAGCTTTCTTT.

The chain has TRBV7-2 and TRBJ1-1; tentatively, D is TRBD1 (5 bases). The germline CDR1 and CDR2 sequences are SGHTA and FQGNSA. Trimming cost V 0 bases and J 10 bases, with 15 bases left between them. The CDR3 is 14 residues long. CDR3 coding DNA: TGTGCCAGCAGCTTAGCGAGAGCACAGGTAGGAGCTTTCTTT. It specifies CASSLARAQVGAFF.

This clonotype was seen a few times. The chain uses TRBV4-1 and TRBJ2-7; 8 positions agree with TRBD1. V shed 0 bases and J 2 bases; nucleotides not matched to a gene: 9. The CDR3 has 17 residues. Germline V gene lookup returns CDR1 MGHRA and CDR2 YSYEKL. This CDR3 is CASSQEIMGQETYEQYF. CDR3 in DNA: TGCGCCAGCAGCCAAGAAATTATGGGACAGGAAACCTACGAGCAGTACTTC.

The CDR3, as DNA: TGTGCCAGCAGTGGACAGGGACTAGGTGAGCCCCAGCATTTT. Translated, it gives CASSGQGLGEPQHF. The rearrangement joins TRBV6-1 to TRBJ1-5; 7 bases line up with TRBD1. This CDR3 contains 14 residues. The germline gives CDR1 MNHNS, CDR2 SASEGT. J gave up 8 bases and V 4 bases, and 8 bases lay outside the gene matches.

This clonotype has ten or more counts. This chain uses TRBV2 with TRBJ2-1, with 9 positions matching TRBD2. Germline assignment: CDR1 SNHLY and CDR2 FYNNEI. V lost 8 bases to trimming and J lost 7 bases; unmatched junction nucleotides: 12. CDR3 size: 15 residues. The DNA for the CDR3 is TGTGCCAGCGTCTTGGTAGCGGGAGCGGGTAATGAGCAGTTCTTC. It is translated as CASVLVAGAGNEQFF.

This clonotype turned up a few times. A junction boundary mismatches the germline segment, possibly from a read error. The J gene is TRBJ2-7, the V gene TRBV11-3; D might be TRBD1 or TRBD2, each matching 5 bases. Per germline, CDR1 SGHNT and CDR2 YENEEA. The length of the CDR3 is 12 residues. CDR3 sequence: CASSLDGTGPTF. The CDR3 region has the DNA TGTGCCAGCAGCTTAGATGGGACGGGACCAACTTTC.

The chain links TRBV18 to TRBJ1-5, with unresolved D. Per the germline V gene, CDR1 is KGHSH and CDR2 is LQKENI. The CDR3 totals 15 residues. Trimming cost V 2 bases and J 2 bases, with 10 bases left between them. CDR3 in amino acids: CASSPWGVGNQPQHF. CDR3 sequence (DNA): TGTGCCAGCTCACCATGGGGAGTCGGCAATCAGCCCCAGCATTTT.